A selection of T cell receptor beta chains follows, all from one sample in a study of radiotherapy plus CTLA-4 blockade in lung cancer. The assay was immunoSEQ multiplex PCR, and TCRdb's table has in-frame clones only and misses some. The table shows tens of thousands of clones, with 60% to 85% occurring only once. Sequencing was performed on peripheral blood, taken from a patient treated with radiotherapy plus ipilimumab. Receptors were obtained from a human donor with non-small cell lung cancer who had a complete response to radiotherapy plus ipilimumab. CDR3s include the opening cysteine and the closing phenylalanine or tryptophan. Fields, in order: D gene, V gene, J gene, clone size, CDR3 protein, CDR3 DNA. D genes are given only for firm matches. Not all rows give a size; the values are once, few, many and, for expanded clones, a class.

>NA|TRBV7-9|TRBJ2-2|NA
CASSLGGLNTGELFF
TGTGCCAGCAGCTTAGGCGGGTTGAACACCGGGGAGCTGTTTTTT
>NA|TRBV5-1|TRBJ1-2|NA
CASSLQDGSGYTF
TGCGCCAGCAGCTTGCAGGACGGGAGTGGCTACACCTTC
>NA|TRBV7-6|TRBJ2-5|once
CASSLGGTAGETQYF
TGTGCCAGCAGCTTAGGCGGGACAGCGGGGGAGACCCAGTACTTC
>NA|TRBV4-1|TRBJ1-2|NA
CASSQTVLRAGDGYTF
TGCGCCAGCAGCCAAACGGTCCTGAGGGCTGGGGATGGCTACACCTTC
>NA|TRBV7-9|TRBJ1-6|NA
CASSPRQDSPLHF
TGTGCCAGCAGCCCCCGACAGGATTCACCCCTCCACTTT
>TRBD1|TRBV5-1|TRBJ2-1|NA
CASSLEGTAYNEQFF
TGCGCCAGCAGCTTGGAAGGGACAGCCTACAATGAGCAGTTCTTC
>TRBD2|TRBV5-6|TRBJ2-1|NA
CASSFSAAGGLNEQFF
TGTGCCAGCAGCTTCAGTGCGGCGGGAGGTCTCAATGAGCAGTTCTTC
>TRBD1|TRBV9|TRBJ2-5|NA
CASSVVGRGLEETQYF
TGTGCCAGCAGCGTAGTGGGCAGGGGGCTAGAAGAGACCCAGTACTTC
>NA|TRBV21-1|TRBJ2-7|NA
CASSKEQTGGMVRVYEQYF
TGTGCCAGCAGCAAAGAACAAACAGGGGGGATGGTACGGGTCTACGAGCAGTACTTC
>TRBD1|TRBV7-7|TRBJ2-7|NA
CASSAGQGGSYEQYF
TGTGCTAGCAGCGCGGGACAGGGCGGCTCCTACGAGCAGTACTTC
>NA|TRBV9|TRBJ1-2|NA
CASSPRVGNYGYTF
TGTGCCAGCAGCCCCCGAGTTGGTAACTATGGCTACACCTTC
>TRBD1|TRBV19|TRBJ1-2|NA
CASSDTRGTGYGYTF
TGTGCCAGTAGTGATACGCGCGGGACAGGGTATGGCTACACCTTC
>NA|TRBV7-2|TRBJ2-5|NA
CASSRTGRRTQYF
TGTGCCAGCAGCCGGACGGGTCGGCGGACCCAGTACTTC
>NA|TRBV11-3|TRBJ1-1|once
CASSLAALGSTEAFF
TGTGCCAGCAGCTTAGCAGCTCTTGGGAGCACTGAAGCTTTCTTT
>NA|TRBV9|TRBJ2-5|few
CASSPGPLGTQYF
TGTGCCAGCAGCCCTGGACCGCTGGGGACCCAGTACTTC
>TRBD1|TRBV27|TRBJ2-1|NA
CASSLQDRPNEQFF
TGTGCCAGCAGTCTCCAGGACAGGCCCAATGAGCAGTTCTTC
>NA|TRBV30|TRBJ2-3|NA
CAWSGDGKNTDTQYF
TGTGCCTGGAGTGGGGACGGAAAGAACACAGATACGCAGTATTTT
>NA|TRBV12-5|TRBJ1-1|NA
CASGLAAGGQAEAFF
TGTGCTAGTGGTTTGGCCGCTGGGGGGCAGGCTGAAGCTTTCTTT
>NA|TRBV11-3|TRBJ1-1|NA
CASRTGGILASEAFF
TGTGCCAGCAGAACTGGGGGGATCCTTGCCTCTGAAGCTTTCTTT
>NA|TRBV7-2|TRBJ1-1|NA
CASSEWEEGGETEAFF
TGTGCCAGCAGCGAGTGGGAAGAGGGGGGTGAGACTGAAGCTTTCTTT